The clone carrying this TCR beta chain was seen a handful of times. Antigen unknown. The sequenced template was cDNA made from the entire isolated RNA. Profiled with immunoSEQ multiplex PCR; TCRdb holds only in-frame clones, not every one. The sample lists 300,000 or so clones, approximately 12% occurring once. The data originate from a study of beta chain features in type 1 diabetes. Overall study results and limits: A greater similarity of naive, central memory and Treg TCRB repertoires was seen among patients than among healthy donors. Among all four CD4+ subsets, Type 1 diabetes patients had TCRB CDR3s that were moderately but significantly shorter.

The V and J ends lost 4 bases and 6 bases, in that order; junction bases with no gene match: 10. CDR3 size: 15 residues. Looked up from germline, CDR1 is SNHLY and CDR2 is FYNNEI. A single heparinised blood sample, averaging approximately 100 mL, was obtained per donor. This clonotype was sampled from a woman aged 18 to 35 with type 1 diabetes. The genes are TRBV2 and TRBJ2-3, with 7 bases that match TRBD1. The sample taken for sequencing was naive CD4+ T cells from blood. This CDR3 is CASSASTGRWDTQYF. The CDR3 region has the DNA TGTGCCAGCAGTGCTTCGACAGGGCGCTGGGATACGCAGTATTTT.